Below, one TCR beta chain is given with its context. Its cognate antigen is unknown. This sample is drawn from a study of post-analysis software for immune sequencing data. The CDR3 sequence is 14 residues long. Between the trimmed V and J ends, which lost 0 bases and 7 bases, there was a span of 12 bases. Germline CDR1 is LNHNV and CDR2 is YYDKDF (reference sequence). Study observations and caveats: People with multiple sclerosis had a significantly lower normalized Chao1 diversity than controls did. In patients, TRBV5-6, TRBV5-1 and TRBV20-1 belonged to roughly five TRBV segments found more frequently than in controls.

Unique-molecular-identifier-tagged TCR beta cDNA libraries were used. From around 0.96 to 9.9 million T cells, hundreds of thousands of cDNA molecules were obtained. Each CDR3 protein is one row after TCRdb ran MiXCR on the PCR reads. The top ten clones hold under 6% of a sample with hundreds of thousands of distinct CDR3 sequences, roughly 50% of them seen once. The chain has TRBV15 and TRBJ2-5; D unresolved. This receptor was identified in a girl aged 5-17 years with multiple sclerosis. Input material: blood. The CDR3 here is CATSRDRGSPTQYF. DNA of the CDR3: TGTGCCACCAGCAGAGATCGTGGCAGCCCGACCCAGTACTTC.